One sample yielded the 19 T cell receptor beta chains listed below, sequenced in a study of T cell responses to AZD1222 COVID-19 vaccine. Produced via immunoSEQ multiplex PCR; TCRdb's table is partial and in-frame only. Seen here are 100,000 to 120,000 clones, 88% observed once, and the top ten hold roughly 1.5%. This sample comprised peripheral blood, obtained on day 0 of AZD1222 vaccination. The receptors come from an adult in good health.

This clone was detected only once. The CDR3 DNA reads TGTGCCAGCAGCCAAGGGTTCGTCGAGAAGGTGAGGAGGATCAATGAGCAGTTCTTC. Translation gives CASSQGFVEKVRRINEQFF. The rearrangement uses TRBV3-1 (or the pseudogene TRBV3-2) and TRBJ2-1; the D gene is possibly TRBD2 (5 bases). CDR1 is LGHDT and CDR2 is YNNKEL in the germline V gene (reference sequence). This CDR3 is 19 amino acids long. V gave up 1 base and J gave up 6 bases, with 25 bases separating them.

The chain carries TRBV19 and TRBJ2-7, with 8 bases identical to TRBD2. CDR1 is LNHDA, CDR2 SQIVND, per germline (reference sequence). The V gene end was trimmed by 3 bases and the J gene end by 4 bases; junction bases not matched to a gene: 2. There are 13 residues in the CDR3. CDR3 sequence: CASSISGAYEQYF. In DNA form, the CDR3 reads TGTGCCAGTAGTATTAGCGGGGCTTACGAGCAGTACTTC. Using reference TRBV19 and TRBJ2-7 for the parts outside the CDR3, the full variable domain is DGGITQSPKYLFRKEGQNVTLSCEQNLNHDAMYWYRQDPGQGLRLIYYSQIVNDFQKGDIAEGYSVSREKKESFPLTVTSAQKNPTAFYLCASSISGAYEQYFGPGTRLTVT.

The CDR3 is CASSQEPGSYYGYTF. In DNA, the CDR3 is TGCGCCAGCAGCCAAGAGCCAGGGAGTTACTATGGCTACACCTTC. The V and J genes are TRBV4-1 and TRBJ1-2, with D possibly being TRBD1 (5 bases). Germline CDR1 and CDR2: MGHRA and YSYEKL. Trimming took off 0 bases at V and 3 bases at J, with 11 bases between the two ends. CDR3 length: 15 residues.

The rearrangement links TRBV5-8 to TRBJ1-4; D is ambiguous. Germline V gene lookup returns CDR1 SGHTS and CDR2 YDEGEE. The V and J ends lost 2 bases and 6 bases respectively, with 14 bases between them. The CDR3 is made up of 15 amino acids. CDR3 protein: CASSFGRASYEKLFF. In nucleotides, the CDR3 is TGTGCCAGCAGCTTCGGCCGCGCGTCCTATGAAAAACTGTTTTTT.

This chain connects TRBV2 to TRBJ1-5; unclear D gene. V lost 6 bases to trimming and J lost 5 bases, with 11 bases between them. Per the germline V gene, CDR1 is SNHLY and CDR2 is FYNNEI. This CDR3 has 13 amino acids. CDR3 DNA: TGTGCCAGCAGGCCGGGATTCGATCAGCCCCAGCATTTT. This encodes CASRPGFDQPQHF.

This chain uses TRBV20-1 with TRBJ1-2; no reliable D call. Per germline, CDR1 DFQATT and CDR2 SNEGSKA (reference sequence). The length of the CDR3 is 10 residues. The ends were cut back, 7 bases at V and 0 bases at J, with 3 bases in the middle. CDR3 DNA sequence: TGCAGTGTGGCTAACTATGGCTACACCTTC. Translation: CSVANYGYTF.

This clone was observed a single time. The chain has TRBV30 and TRBJ2-3; D possibly matches TRBD1 or TRBD2 (5 bases each). The CDR3 sequence is 14 residues long. The germline V gene has CDR1 GTSNPN and CDR2 SVGIG (reference sequence). V gave up 2 bases and J gave up 5 bases, with 14 bases separating them. The DNA for the CDR3 is TGTGCCTGGAGTCAGAGAGGGGCAGGAGATACGCAGTATTTT. This translates into CAWSQRGAGDTQYF.

The chain has TRBV5-8 and TRBJ2-7, with TRBD2 identical over 9 bases. This CDR3 has 14 residues. Per the germline V gene, CDR1 is SGHTS and CDR2 is YDEGEE. The junction had 6 bases not matched to a gene; V was cut back by 2 bases and J by 6 bases. DNA of the CDR3: TGTGCCAGCAGCTTTGTTAGCGGGAGTCCCGAGCAGTACTTC. Its protein is CASSFVSGSPEQYF.

V and J are TRBV6-7 and TRBJ1-6; D uncertain. TRBV6-7 is labeled an ORF, and its function is uncertain. The CDR3 loop spans 18 amino acids. Deletions cut 6 bases from V and 0 bases from J, with 18 bases between. The CDR3 here is CASRPNSVPRSYNSPLHF. The CDR3 DNA reads TGTGCCAGCAGACCTAACAGTGTCCCTCGCTCCTATAATTCACCCCTCCACTTT.

This chain joins TRBV7-2 and TRBJ2-1; maybe TRBD1 (6 bases). The V gene's germline CDR1 is SGHTA and CDR2 FQGNSA. V lost 6 bases and J lost 8, with 11 bases in between. CDR3 length: 12 residues. CDR3 in amino acids: CASSSQGYEQFF. CDR3 in DNA: TGTGCCAGCAGTTCACAGGGCTATGAGCAGTTCTTC.

V is TRBV5-1 and J is TRBJ2-5; 7 positions match TRBD1. V shed 3 bases, J shed 5 bases, and the junction held 7 bases outside the gene matches. Germline-derived CDR1 and CDR2 are SGHRS and YFSETQ. CDR3 size: 14 residues. Here the CDR3 DNA reads TGCGCCAGCAGCTGGGGGACAGCCCGGGAGACCCAGTACTTC. Residues: CASSWGTARETQYF.

The chain couples TRBV18 to TRBJ2-7; no clear D. Germline CDR1 is KGHSH and CDR2 is LQKENI. Trimming cost V 0 bases and J 3 bases, with 9 bases left between them. CDR3 length equals 14 residues. For the CDR3, the DNA is TGTGCCAGCTCACCACCGAAACCGGACTACGAGCAGTACTTC. As protein: CASSPPKPDYEQYF.

This chain connects TRBV15 to TRBJ1-4; 9 nucleotides align to TRBD1. Trimming removed 5 bases from V and 0 bases from J; junction bases left unmatched: 7. The CDR3 is 17 residues long. Per germline, CDR1 LNHNV and CDR2 YYDKDF (reference sequence). The CDR3 sequence: CATSGTGHGATNEKLFF. Written as DNA, the CDR3 is TGTGCCACCAGCGGGACAGGGCATGGGGCAACTAATGAAAAACTGTTTTTT.

The chain has TRBV11-2 and TRBJ1-2; D is unresolved. Germline V CDR1 and CDR2: SGHAT, FQNNGV. V was pared by 6 bases and J by 2 bases, with 16 bases between. The CDR3 runs 15 residues. The CDR3: CASSPQRRLNYGYTF. Written as DNA, the CDR3 is TGTGCCAGCAGTCCGCAGAGGCGATTAAACTATGGCTACACCTTC.

The chain uses TRBV5-5 and TRBJ1-3; D gene ambiguous. This CDR3 region has 15 residues. Trimming pared 1 base from V and 0 bases from J, leaving 8 bases between. Germline V gene sequence: CDR1 SGHKS, CDR2 YYEKEE (reference sequence). The CDR3 loop reads CASSLMSYSGNTIYF. CDR3 in DNA: TGTGCCAGCAGCTTGATGTCCTACTCTGGAAACACCATATATTTT. Combining the CDR3 with reference TRBV5-5 and TRBJ1-3 gives the whole variable domain DAGVTQSPTHLIKTRGQQVTLRCSPISGHKSVSWYQQVLGQGPQFIFQYYEKEERGRGNFPDRFSARQFPNYSSELNVNALLLGDSALYLCASSLMSYSGNTIYFGEGSWLTVV.

This chain connects TRBV6-5 to TRBJ1-3, with D perhaps TRBD1 (5 bases). V was clipped by 6 bases and J by 2 bases, with 11 bases between them. Germline V gene lookup returns CDR1 MNHEY and CDR2 SVGAGI. The length of the CDR3 is 14 residues. CDR3 sequence reads: CASRPGGAGNTIYF. The CDR3, as DNA: TGTGCCAGCAGACCGGGGGGGGCTGGAAACACCATATATTTT.

The chain couples TRBV7-9 to TRBJ2-1, with a weak D call TRBD1 (6 bases). This CDR3 contains 16 residues. V gave up 5 bases and J gave up 0 bases, with 14 bases separating them. From germline, CDR1 is SEHNR and CDR2 FQNEAQ (reference sequence). This CDR3 is CASSTDRKVSYNEQFF. CDR3 nucleotides: TGTGCCAGCAGCACCGACAGGAAGGTCTCCTACAATGAGCAGTTCTTC.

V usage is TRBV7-8 and J usage is TRBJ1-2; 7 bases are a match to TRBD1. J lost 0 bases, V lost 5 bases, and 3 bases had no gene match. Looked up from germline, CDR1 is SGHVS and CDR2 is FQNEAQ. The CDR3 extends over 14 amino acids. CDR3 region: CASSPGTANYGYTF. As DNA, the CDR3 is TGTGCCAGCAGCCCAGGGACAGCTAACTATGGCTACACCTTC. Full variable domain (remainder filled in from reference TRBV7-8 and TRBJ1-2): GAGVSQSPRYKVAKRGQDVALRCDPISGHVSLFWYQQALGQGPEFLTYFQNEAQLDKSGLPSDRFFAERPEGSVSTLKIQRTQQEDSAVYLCASSPGTANYGYTFGSGTRLTVV.

The CDR3 DNA sequence: TGTGCCAGCAGCTCGTGGACAGGAGAGGGGTCCGGGGAGCTGTTTTTT. Its protein is CASSSWTGEGSGELFF. The chain is built from TRBV11-3 and TRBJ2-2, with 7 bases lining up with TRBD1. The CDR3 spans 16 residues. V shed 4 bases, J shed 6 bases, and the junction held 11 bases outside the gene matches. Germline lookup yields CDR1 SGHNT and CDR2 YENEEA. The variable domain in full, completed from reference TRBV11-3 and TRBJ2-2, reads EAGVVQSPRYKIIEKKQPVAFWCNPISGHNTLYWYLQNLGQGPELLIRYENEEAVDDSQLPKDRFSAERLKGVDSTLKIQPAELGDSAVYLCASSSWTGEGSGELFFGEGSRLTVL.